Sequencing of this TCR beta chain was carried out in a study of cytomegalovirus exposure and HLA in healthy donors. Germline V gene sequence: CDR1 SGHTA, CDR2 FQGNSA. V was pared by 0 bases and J by 5 bases, with 4 bases of the junction left unmatched. The CDR3 has 15 residues. Assay: immunoSEQ multiplex PCR; the TCRdb copy retains only in-frame clones and omits some. The data hold 120,000 or so clones, with approximately 90% observed a single time. The sequence was collected from a woman aged 18-29 years in good health and CMV-seronegative. This chain uses TRBV7-2 with TRBJ2-1, with TRBD2 matching over 7 bases. Sample: PBMCs. The CDR3 protein is CASSLATSANNEQFF. DNA of the CDR3: TGTGCCAGCAGCTTAGCAACTAGCGCCAACAATGAGCAGTTCTTC.